This TCR beta chain is drawn from a study of T cell responses to AZD1222 COVID-19 vaccine. Whole-study findings and limits: Vaccine-associated CD4 TCRs spanned spike, dominant at 160-218 and 743-854. Seropositivity was recorded at baseline in only a handful of AZD1222 recipients.

Sequenced by immunoSEQ multiplex PCR; TCRdb stores in-frame clones only, minus some. Among 150,000 or so clones, 92% were seen once, and the ten largest hold around 1%. About this clone: Its antigen is undetermined.

The ends lost 5 bases at V and 1 base at J; junction bases unmatched: 11. The CDR3 covers 17 residues. CDR1 is SGHTA, CDR2 FQGNSA, per germline. The rearrangement links TRBV7-2 to TRBJ2-3; 8 positions agree with TRBD2. The sequence came from an adult who received the AZD1222 COVID-19 vaccine. The starting material was peripheral blood, obtained 28 days after the second AZD1222 dose. CDR3 nucleotide sequence: TGTGCCAGCAGCCCATACTCGACTAGCGTGGGCACAGATACGCAGTATTTT. It encodes CASSPYSTSVGTDTQYF.